The sample holds a few counts of the clone carrying this T cell receptor (beta chain). The entry originates in a study of blood T cell repertoires in COVID-19. Method: immunoSEQ multiplex PCR; TCRdb's copy keeps in-frame clones and lacks some. The data show fewer than 200,000 clones, about 86% seen once. Participant-reported clinical history was the basis for cohort assignment. CDR1 is SGHRS and CDR2 is YFSETQ in the germline V gene. Between the trimmed V and J ends, which lost 0 bases and 1 base, there was a span of 13 bases. The CDR3 covers 17 residues. Sample: PBMCs or T cells enriched from blood (not recorded which). The sequence was obtained from a woman aged 45-65 years in a cohort exposed to, infected with or recovered from COVID-19 (not recorded which). The chain recombines TRBV5-1 with TRBJ2-2; the D gene is possibly TRBD2 (6 bases). The CDR3 DNA reads as TGCGCCAGCAGCTTGGGGGGACTTATCTTGAACACCGGGGAGCTGTTTTTT. Its protein product is CASSLGGLILNTGELFF.